A single sample is the source of the 27 T cell receptor beta chains below, sequenced in a study of blood T cell repertoires in COVID-19. Some clones are missing from TCRdb's copy, which holds only in-frame ones; the method was immunoSEQ multiplex PCR. This sample has under 250,000 clones, with approximately 89% found just once. The material sequenced was PBMCs or T cells enriched from blood (not recorded which). These receptors were obtained from a middle-aged woman who had been exposed to COVID-19.

The rearrangement joins TRBV7-3 to TRBJ2-3; D is unclear. The CDR3 runs to 14 residues. Germline V gene sequence: CDR1 SGHTA, CDR2 FQGTGA. V gave up 6 bases and J gave up 3 bases, with 13 bases separating them. Written as DNA, the CDR3 is TGTGCCAGCAGATTGCCTCTAACGACAGATACGCAGTATTTT. Residues: CASRLPLTTDTQYF.

The V call is TRBV7-9, the J call TRBJ1-2, with D uncertain. V was shortened by 7 bases and J by 3 bases, with 15 bases between the two germline ends. Germline loops: CDR1 SEHNR, CDR2 FQNEAQ (reference sequence). This CDR3 contains 14 residues. CDR3 loop: CASTRYDMDYGYTF. The CDR3, as DNA: TGTGCCAGCACAAGGTACGACATGGACTATGGCTACACCTTC.

The rearrangement joins TRBV4-2 to TRBJ2-1; 11 bases line up with TRBD2. The CDR3 has 19 amino acids. The J segment lost 7 bases and the V segment lost 4 bases, leaving 18 bases of the junction unmatched. The germline CDR1 and CDR2 sequences are LGHNA and YNFKEQ. The CDR3 nucleotides read TGTGCCAGCAGCCCCCAGAGTCCTAGCGGGAGGATTTTCTTGAATGAGCAGTTCTTC. As protein: CASSPQSPSGRIFLNEQFF.

The chain recombines TRBV12-3 or TRBV12-4 with TRBJ1-2; tentatively, D is TRBD1 (6 bases). CDR3 size: 13 residues. Trimming removed 5 bases from V and 4 bases from J, with 11 bases in between. CDR3 DNA sequence: TGTGCCAGCAGTCCTAGGGGGGGCTATGGCTACACCTTC. It yields the protein CASSPRGGYGYTF.

This chain uses TRBV29-1 with TRBJ1-2, with D unresolved. CDR3 length: 12 amino acids. Germline-derived CDR1 and CDR2 are SQVTM and ANQGSEA. V shed 6 bases and J shed 8 bases, with 16 bases lying between them. The CDR3 sequence is CSVGDRAEGYTF. In nucleotides, the CDR3 is TGCAGCGTCGGAGACCGAGCCGAGGGCTACACCTTC.

Regarding this clone: The junction differs from germline at one of its ends, possibly a read error. The J gene is TRBJ2-3, the V gene TRBV5-1; D possibly corresponds to TRBD1 (7 bases). This CDR3 has 14 residues. Per germline, CDR1 SGHRS and CDR2 YFSETQ. The CDR3 region has the DNA TGTGCCAGCAGCTTGGGTGCAGGGGGGAGTACGCAGTATTTT. Protein product: CASSLGAGGSTQYF. The full variable domain, with the rest looked up from reference TRBV5-1 and TRBJ2-3, is KAGVTQTPRYLIKTRGQQVTLSCSPISGHRSVSWYQQTPGQGLQFLFEYFSETQRNKGNFPGRFSGRQFSNSRSEMNVSTLELGDSALYLCASSLGAGGSTQYFGPGTRLTVL.

The rearrangement links TRBV6-5 to TRBJ2-3; 7 nucleotides line up with TRBD2. In germline, CDR1 is MNHEY, CDR2 SVGAGI. The CDR3 contains 14 residues. V shed 8 bases and J 6 bases; nucleotides not matched to a gene: 11. As DNA, the CDR3 is TGTGCCAGCTCGCGGGACTATGTAGCCGATACGCAGTATTTT. The encoded protein is CASSRDYVADTQYF.

V and J are TRBV13 and TRBJ2-1, with D hard to call. Germline CDR1 and CDR2: PRHDT and FYEKMQ (reference sequence). The CDR3 sequence is 11 residues long. Trimming pared 5 bases from V and 9 bases from J, leaving 8 bases between. CDR3 protein: CASSEEVEQFF. The CDR3 bases are TGTGCCAGCAGCGAAGAGGTTGAGCAGTTCTTC.

This chain links TRBV15 with TRBJ1-1; possible D gene TRBD1, 5 bases. Per the germline V gene, CDR1 is LNHNV and CDR2 is YYDKDF (reference sequence). V lost 5 bases to trimming and J lost 5 bases, with 15 bases between them. There are 14 residues in the CDR3. The CDR3 here is CATSPPRAGTEAFF. The CDR3 DNA reads TGTGCCACCAGCCCCCCCCGAGCAGGGACTGAAGCTTTCTTT.

The chain carries TRBV5-4 and TRBJ2-3; 7 nucleotides line up with TRBD1. J was trimmed by 2 bases and V by 4 bases; bases with no gene match: 7. Germline CDR1 and CDR2: SGHNT and YYREEE (reference sequence). This CDR3 is 15 amino acids long. In nucleotides, the CDR3 is TGTGCCAGCAGCCATACAGGGGATGTCACAGATACGCAGTATTTT. Translated, it gives CASSHTGDVTDTQYF.

The chain couples TRBV14 to TRBJ1-5, with 9 bases matching TRBD1. There are 21 residues in the CDR3. Losses at the gene ends were 1 base for V and 4 bases for J; bases not matched to a gene: 20. Germline V gives CDR1 SGHDN, CDR2 FVKESK. CDR3 coding DNA: TGTGCCAGCAGCCAAGGATTAGGGACAGGGATTTGTATCCTCCTTAATCAGCCCCAGCATTTT. Its protein product is CASSQGLGTGICILLNQPQHF.

A note on this clone: The same CDR3 arises from other DNA sequences in this sample as well. The gene calls are TRBV3-1 (or the pseudogene TRBV3-2) and TRBJ2-3; D is uncertain. Looked up from germline, CDR1 is LGHDT and CDR2 is YNNKEL (reference sequence). CDR3 length: 15 amino acids. The V end was cut by 4 bases, the J end by 0 bases, with 11 bases between. CDR3 amino acids: CASSPTGTSTDTQYF. DNA of the CDR3: TGTGCCAGCAGCCCAACGGGTACAAGCACAGATACGCAGTATTTT.

The chain has TRBV28 and TRBJ2-7; D is undetermined. Trimming took 5 bases from V and 1 from J, leaving 15 bases between them. This CDR3 is 15 amino acids long. Germline V lookup: CDR1 MDHEN, CDR2 SYDVKM. The CDR3 nucleotides read TGTGCCAGCAGTCGTGTTCTGGGCCTATCCTACGAGCAGTACTTC. This translates into CASSRVLGLSYEQYF. The complete variable domain, with remaining parts taken from reference TRBV28 and TRBJ2-7, reads DVKVTQSSRYLVKRTGEKVFLECVQDMDHENMFWYRQDPGLGLRLIYFSYDVKMKEKGDIPEGYSVSREKKERFSLILESASTNQTSMYLCASSRVLGLSYEQYFGPGTRLTVT.

CDR3 loop: CASSQELMFRNTEAFF. The CDR3 nucleotides read TGTGCCAGCAGCCAAGAGTTAATGTTCCGGAACACTGAAGCTTTCTTT. V is TRBV3-1 (or the pseudogene TRBV3-2) and J is TRBJ1-1; no firm D call. Trimming cost V 0 bases and J 1 base, with 12 bases left between them. This CDR3 spans 16 amino acids. CDR1 is LGHDT, CDR2 YNNKEL, per germline (reference sequence).

The chain couples TRBV29-1 to TRBJ2-5; 7 bases fit TRBD2. With V trimmed by 6 bases and J by 4 bases, 8 bases remained unmatched. Germline lookup yields CDR1 SQVTM and CDR2 ANQGSEA. This CDR3 is 13 amino acids long. CDR3 DNA: TGCAGCGTCTCCCCGTGGGGGGGAGAGACCCAGTACTTC. As protein: CSVSPWGGETQYF.

The chain links TRBV7-8 to TRBJ1-1; 10 bases line up with TRBD1. CDR3 length equals 13 residues. Per the germline V gene, CDR1 is SGHVS and CDR2 is FQNEAQ. Unmatched junction bases numbered 3, after V lost 3 bases and J lost 8 bases. DNA of the CDR3: TGTGCCAGCAGCTTCGGACAGGGGGGAGAAGCTTTCTTT. Translation: CASSFGQGGEAFF.

The chain links TRBV30 to TRBJ1-1; the match to TRBD1 covers 7 bases. The CDR3 covers 14 residues. Germline V gene lookup returns CDR1 GTSNPN and CDR2 SVGIG (reference sequence). V was clipped by 0 bases and J by 1 base; unmatched bases: 2. The CDR3 DNA reads TGTGCCTGGAGTGTACCAGGGGGGAACACTGAAGCTTTCTTT. This gives the protein CAWSVPGGNTEAFF.

The V gene is TRBV19, the J gene TRBJ1-5; 8 bases agree with TRBD1. Germline-derived CDR1 and CDR2 are LNHDA and SQIVND (reference sequence). V lost 5 bases to trimming and J lost 7 bases; unmatched junction nucleotides: 4. The CDR3 totals 13 residues. The CDR3 DNA follows: TGTGCCAGTAGTCAGGGGGCATTACAGCCCCAGCATTTT. Translating gives CASSQGALQPQHF.

V is TRBV6-2 or TRBV6-3 and J is TRBJ2-5; 7 bases match TRBD1. Trimming at V came to 6 bases and at J to 1 base, leaving 5 bases not matched to a gene. CDR3 length: 14 amino acids. Germline-derived CDR1 and CDR2 are MNHEY and SVGEGT. DNA of the CDR3: TGTGCCAGCAGCCCTGGGACAGTCCAAGAGACCCAGTACTTC. Translating it yields CASSPGTVQETQYF.

The DNA for the CDR3 is TGTGCCAGCGGGGCAGGGAGGCACGGAAACACCATATATTTT. Its protein product is CASGAGRHGNTIYF. The V and J genes are TRBV28 and TRBJ1-3, with a weak D call TRBD1 (5 bases). Trimming shortened V by 8 bases and J by 4 bases, and 15 bases separated the two germline ends. The length of the CDR3 is 14 residues. Germline CDR1 MDHEN, CDR2 SYDVKM.

The J gene is TRBJ1-2, the V gene TRBV28, with D tentatively TRBD1 (6 bases). V was pared by 4 bases and J by 4 bases, with 16 bases between. The length of the CDR3 is 15 residues. Germline V gene sequence: CDR1 MDHEN, CDR2 SYDVKM. This chain's CDR3 is CASSSKPTGIYGYTF. In DNA form, the CDR3 reads TGTGCCAGCAGTTCCAAACCGACAGGTATCTATGGCTACACCTTC.

CDR3: CASSLHWTGTYTDTQYF. For the CDR3, the DNA is TGTGCCAGCAGCCTCCATTGGACAGGGACCTACACAGATACGCAGTATTTT. The chain carries TRBV13 and TRBJ2-3; 8 positions agree with TRBD1. The CDR3 contains 17 residues. Trimming removed 5 bases from V and 2 bases from J; junction bases left unmatched: 12. CDR1 PRHDT and CDR2 FYEKMQ come from the germline V gene (reference sequence).

This chain connects TRBV18 to TRBJ1-3; a possible D gene is TRBD1 (6 bases). Trimming removed 3 bases from V and 0 bases from J, with 18 bases in between. The CDR3 contains 18 residues. Germline loops: CDR1 KGHSH, CDR2 LQKENI. The CDR3 coding sequence is TGTGCCAGCTCACCCCCCCCCGACAGGATCCGCTCTGGAAACACCATATATTTT. This codes for CASSPPPDRIRSGNTIYF.

The J gene is TRBJ1-2, the V gene TRBV12-3 or TRBV12-4; no clear D. CDR3 length equals 12 residues. V was trimmed by 5 bases and J by 8 bases, leaving 12 bases between them. The CDR3 nucleotides read TGTGCCAGCAGTGGCATTGGGCCCGGCTACACCTTC. This codes for CASSGIGPGYTF.

The chain has TRBV7-2 and TRBJ1-1; D is unresolved. CDR1 and CDR2 from the germline V gene are SGHTA and FQGNSA. With 0 bases removed from V and 5 bases from J, the gap between germline ends came to 19 bases. The CDR3 length is 17 residues. Here the CDR3 reads CASSLALWGMTGTEAFF. CDR3 nucleotides: TGTGCCAGCAGCTTAGCGCTTTGGGGAATGACGGGGACTGAAGCTTTCTTT.

This sequence joins TRBV5-1 and TRBJ2-5; 11 nucleotides match TRBD2. This CDR3 is built from 15 residues. After removal of 4 bases from V and 6 bases from J, the junction contained 8 bases not matched to a gene. CDR1 and CDR2 (germline): SGHRS, YFSETQ. Written as DNA, the CDR3 is TGCGCCAGCAGCGATCTAGCGGGGGGCCCCCAGACCCAGTACTTC. Protein: CASSDLAGGPQTQYF.

This clone was seen only once. The CDR3 protein is CASSTGVGTGELFF. As DNA, the CDR3 is TGTGCCAGCAGTACGGGAGTGGGCACCGGGGAGCTGTTTTTT. The V gene is TRBV6-4, the J gene TRBJ2-2; D perhaps matches TRBD2 (6 bases). Germline V gene lookup returns CDR1 MRHNA and CDR2 SNTAGT. V was cut by 5 bases and J by 4 bases, with 11 bases left in between. The CDR3 is 14 amino acids.